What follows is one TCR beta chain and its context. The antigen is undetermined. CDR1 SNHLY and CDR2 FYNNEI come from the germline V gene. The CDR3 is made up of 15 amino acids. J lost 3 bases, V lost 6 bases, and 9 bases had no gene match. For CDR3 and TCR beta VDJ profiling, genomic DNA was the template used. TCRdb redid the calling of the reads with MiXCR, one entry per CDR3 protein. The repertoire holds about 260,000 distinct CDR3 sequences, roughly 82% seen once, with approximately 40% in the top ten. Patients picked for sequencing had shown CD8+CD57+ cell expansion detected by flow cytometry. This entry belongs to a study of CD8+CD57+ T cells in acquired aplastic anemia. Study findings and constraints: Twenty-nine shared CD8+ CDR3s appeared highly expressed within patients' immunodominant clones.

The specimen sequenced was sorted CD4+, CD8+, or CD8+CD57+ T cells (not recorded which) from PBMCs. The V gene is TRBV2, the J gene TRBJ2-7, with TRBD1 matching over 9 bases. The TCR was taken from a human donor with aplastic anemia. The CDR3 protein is CASRDRGGTHYEQYV. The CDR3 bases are TGTGCCAGCAGGGACAGGGGTGGCACACACTACGAGCAGTACGTC.